This T cell receptor beta chain is drawn from a study of T cell responses to AZD1222 COVID-19 vaccine. The assay was immunoSEQ multiplex PCR, and TCRdb's table has in-frame clones only and misses some. The sample has 150,000 to 160,000 clones, approximately 90% seen once. Here the sequenced sample was peripheral blood, taken on day 0 of AZD1222 vaccination. The origin of this receptor is an adult in good health.

CDR3 nucleotides: TGTGCCTGGAGCGCCTCGAGGGTCTATCCCTACGAGCAGTACTTC. Translation: CAWSASRVYPYEQYF. V and J are TRBV30 and TRBJ2-7, with D possibly TRBD2 on 5 matching bases. V was clipped by 3 bases and J by 2 bases, with 17 bases between them. The CDR3 spans 15 residues. Germline V gene sequence: CDR1 GTSNPN, CDR2 SVGIG (reference sequence).